Listed here is a single T cell receptor beta chain. Its antigen is unidentified. Germline is not matched at one junction end, which may reflect a read error. The entry originates in a study of early stage breast cancer tumors. General study points: Tumors had approximately 2.5-fold higher T cell density and higher clonality than adjacent normal breast tissue. Enriched TCRB sequences shared across patients were mostly commonly generated sequences. In 14 of 16 patients, blood comparison separated tumor from normal breast.

Germline V gives CDR1 SNHLY, CDR2 FYNNEI. The CDR3 covers 14 residues. Measured with immunoSEQ multiplex PCR; TCRdb has only the in-frame clones, and not every one. The data contain some 24,000 clones, 65% to 70% of them singletons. The sequence derives from a person between 55 and 70 years old with breast cancer. The rearrangement joins TRBV2 to TRBJ1-1; 10 positions agree with TRBD1. Source material: breast tumor tissue. The CDR3 loop reads CASSPGQGNPEAFF. The DNA for the CDR3 is TGTGCCAGCAGCCCGGGACAGGGGAACCCTGAAGCTTTCTTT.